These 4 T cell receptor beta chains were sequenced from one sample in a study of PD-1 blockade in mismatch repair-deficient tumors. The repertoire was sequenced with immunoSEQ multiplex PCR; TCRdb's copy has only in-frame clones and lacks some. The sample contains 38,000 or so clones, approximately 85% of which appear only once. This specimen consisted of peripheral blood, obtained 76 weeks after starting pembrolizumab. The receptors here all came from an adult with mismatch repair-deficient cancer.

The chain is built from TRBV11-3 and TRBJ2-7, with D hard to call. Deletions cut 4 bases from V and 4 bases from J, with 11 bases between. This CDR3 is built from 13 residues. Germline loops: CDR1 SGHNT, CDR2 YENEEA. The CDR3 reads CASSSAAEYEQYF. The DNA of the CDR3 is TGTGCCAGCAGCTCGGCCGCCGAGTACGAGCAGTACTTC.

The chain has TRBV4-1 and TRBJ1-1, with 7 bases matching TRBD1. CDR1 and CDR2 (germline): MGHRA, YSYEKL. With V trimmed by 3 bases and J by 1 base, 2 bases remained unmatched. The CDR3 length is 14 residues. The CDR3: CASSQTGRNTEAFF. The CDR3 coding sequence is TGCGCCAGCAGCCAGACAGGGAGGAACACTGAAGCTTTCTTT.

The chain employs TRBV25-1 and TRBJ1-1; 7 bases are a match to TRBD1. From germline, CDR1 is MGHDK and CDR2 SYGVNS. The J segment lost 11 bases and the V segment lost 7 bases, leaving 10 bases of the junction unmatched. This CDR3 has 12 residues. CDR3 sequence reads: CASTLGGGGAFF. DNA for the CDR3: TGTGCCAGCACCCTCGGAGGGGGCGGGGCTTTCTTT.

This clone was found once. The chain joins TRBV7-9 to TRBJ2-5; D is unclear. Germline V gives CDR1 SEHNR, CDR2 FQNEAQ (reference sequence). CDR3 length: 12 residues. V was cut by 0 bases and J by 4 bases, with 3 bases left in between. The CDR3 DNA reads as TGTGCCAGCAGCTTAGCTCCAGAGACCCAGTACTTC. Translated, it gives CASSLAPETQYF.